This T cell receptor (beta chain) was sequenced during a study of cytomegalovirus exposure and HLA in healthy donors. It was with 60 Vbeta and 13 Jbeta primers that the PCR ran. Method: immunoSEQ multiplex PCR; TCRdb's copy keeps in-frame clones and lacks some. The sample records approximately 130,000 clones, roughly 82% being singletons. Findings and limits, study-wide: Later analysis identified a missense DCLRE1C variant that was linked to TCR beta V- and J-gene trimming.

Points on this clone: Its antigen is as yet unknown. Different DNA sequences within this sample yield the same CDR3.

The V and J ends lost 2 bases and 1 base, in that order; junction bases with no gene match: 1. The CDR3 sequence is 15 residues long. Looked up from germline, CDR1 is SGHRS and CDR2 is YFSETQ. Source material: PBMCs. The receptor was isolated from a boy aged 10-17 years in good health and CMV-seronegative. This sequence joins TRBV5-1 and TRBJ2-5; 11 bases map to TRBD2. CDR3 loop: CASSLLAGAQETQYF. CDR3 bases: TGCGCCAGCAGCTTACTAGCGGGAGCCCAAGAGACCCAGTACTTC.